These 13 T cell receptor beta chains came from one sample sequenced in a study of memory CD8 T cells in hepatitis C reinfection. Time point specified: peak reinfection, 3 to 8 weeks after reinfection detection. TCR sequencing was done directly ex vivo on sorted cells, without expansion in vitro. The assay was immunoSEQ multiplex PCR, and TCRdb's table has in-frame clones only and misses some. The table lists 35,000 to 50,000 clones, over 75% of them singletons. The sample comprised naive CD8+ T cells sorted from blood. The source is a man in his late teens or twenties with hepatitis C virus infection.

This sequence joins TRBV19 and TRBJ2-5, with 13 nucleotides matching TRBD2. The junction had 4 bases not matched to a gene; V was cut back by 5 bases and J by 1 base. Looked up from germline, CDR1 is LNHDA and CDR2 is SQIVND (reference sequence). The CDR3 contains 16 residues. DNA for the CDR3: TGTGCCAGTAGTCAAGGACTAGCGGGGGCCCAAGAGACCCAGTACTTC. It translates to CASSQGLAGAQETQYF.

The rearrangement uses TRBV30 and TRBJ1-2, with D unresolved. V was shortened by 3 bases and J by 4 bases, with 15 bases between the two germline ends. Germline CDR1 is GTSNPN and CDR2 is SVGIG (reference sequence). CDR3 length: 14 amino acids. CDR3 region: CAWSPATPSYGYTF. The CDR3, as DNA: TGTGCCTGGAGCCCCGCGACACCCTCCTATGGCTACACCTTC.

The V call is TRBV7-8, the J call TRBJ2-7, with 14 bases identical to TRBD2. Germline V gene sequence: CDR1 SGHVS, CDR2 FQNEAQ. V dropped 5 bases and J dropped 4; count of bases not matched to a gene: 4. This CDR3 is built from 15 residues. The CDR3 spells CASSQGLAGGYEQYV. The CDR3 coding sequence is TGTGCCAGCAGCCAAGGACTAGCGGGGGGTTACGAGCAGTACGTC.

For this clone: Other DNA sequences from this sample encode an identical CDR3 as well. The chain links TRBV6-1 to TRBJ2-1; 9 bases fit TRBD2. The CDR3 extends over 15 amino acids. The V gene end was trimmed by 6 bases and the J gene end by 4 bases; junction bases not matched to a gene: 7. Looked up from germline, CDR1 is MNHNS and CDR2 is SASEGT. DNA for the CDR3: TGTGCCAGCAGCACCTTAGCGGGAGAGTACAATGAGCAGTTCTTC. This translates into CASSTLAGEYNEQFF.

This clone was seen once. The chain links TRBV7-9 to TRBJ2-3, with TRBD2 identical over 7 bases. V trimming: 5 bases; J trimming: 4 bases; junction bases outside the gene matches: 15. The CDR3 has 17 residues. Germline V lookup: CDR1 SEHNR, CDR2 FQNEAQ (reference sequence). CDR3 in amino acids: CASSPTRTRSSADTQYF. In DNA, the CDR3 is TGTGCCAGCAGCCCGACTCGGACTAGGAGTAGCGCAGATACGCAGTATTTT.

The rearrangement uses TRBV7-8 and TRBJ2-7; D unresolved. Germline lookup yields CDR1 SGHVS and CDR2 FQNEAQ. The CDR3 is 14 amino acids. V lost 3 bases and J lost 3, with 12 bases in between. CDR3: CASSLNTPYYEQYV. Here the CDR3 DNA reads TGTGCCAGCAGCTTGAACACACCCTACTACGAGCAGTACGTC.

This clone turned up a few times. The chain employs TRBV5-4 and TRBJ1-1; D not resolved. The CDR3 spans 18 residues. V lost 4 bases to trimming and J lost 4 bases, with 26 bases between them. Germline V gene data show CDR1 as SGHNT and CDR2 as YYREEE (reference sequence). The CDR3 loop reads CASSPIFTGLVGGTEAFF. Written as DNA, the CDR3 is TGTGCCAGCAGCCCGATATTCACTGGCCTGGTAGGAGGCACTGAAGCTTTCTTT.

The V call is TRBV6-6, the J call TRBJ2-1, with 8 positions matching TRBD2. Per the germline V gene, CDR1 is MNHNY and CDR2 is SVGAGI (reference sequence). The J segment lost 4 bases and the V segment lost 8 bases, leaving 7 bases of the junction unmatched. The CDR3 totals 14 residues. The CDR3 bases are TGTGCCAGCGGGGAAGCGGGGGAGTACAATGAGCAGTTCTTC. The encoded protein is CASGEAGEYNEQFF.

The chain has TRBV6-5 and TRBJ2-1, with D possibly matching TRBD1 (5 bases). Deletions cut 5 bases from V and 12 bases from J, with 14 bases between. This CDR3 spans 12 amino acids. Germline V gene sequence: CDR1 MNHEY, CDR2 SVGAGI. CDR3: CASSDSVVGQFF. The CDR3 coding sequence is TGTGCCAGCAGTGACAGTGTGGTCGGGCAGTTCTTC.

This chain joins TRBV5-1 and TRBJ2-7, with TRBD1 matching 9 bases. CDR1 and CDR2 from the germline V gene are SGHRS and YFSETQ. Trimming removed 1 base from V and 7 bases from J; junction bases left unmatched: 9. The CDR3 extends over 15 amino acids. CDR3 sequence (DNA): TGCGCCAGCAGCTTGATGACAGGGGGGATTAGTGAGCAGTACTTC. Translation: CASSLMTGGISEQYF.

The chain combines TRBV19 with TRBJ1-1, with D possibly matching TRBD1 (5 bases). CDR3 length: 13 residues. Trimming cost V 9 bases and J 6 bases, with 17 bases left between them. Germline loops: CDR1 LNHDA, CDR2 SQIVND (reference sequence). CDR3 nucleotide sequence: TGTGCCAGCCAGACGACAGCTATCGCTGAAGCTTTCTTT. Its translation: CASQTTAIAEAFF.

This CDR3 reads CASTNPSGGDYEQYV. In nucleotides, the CDR3 is TGCGCCAGCACCAATCCCAGCGGGGGGGATTACGAGCAGTACGTC. This chain joins TRBV4-3 and TRBJ2-7, with 10 bases identical to TRBD2. Germline-derived CDR1 and CDR2 are LGHNA and YSLEER. CDR3 length: 15 amino acids. Trimming removed 7 bases from V and 4 bases from J; junction bases left unmatched: 10.

Only a few counts were recorded for this clone. V usage is TRBV2 and J usage is TRBJ2-7; maybe TRBD1 (5 bases). Trimming removed 4 bases at V and 1 base at J, with 14 bases between. The V gene's germline CDR1 is SNHLY and CDR2 FYNNEI. The CDR3 length is 15 residues. Here the CDR3 reads CASSGAETASYEQYF. The CDR3 DNA sequence: TGTGCCAGCAGTGGGGCGGAGACAGCATCCTACGAGCAGTACTTC.